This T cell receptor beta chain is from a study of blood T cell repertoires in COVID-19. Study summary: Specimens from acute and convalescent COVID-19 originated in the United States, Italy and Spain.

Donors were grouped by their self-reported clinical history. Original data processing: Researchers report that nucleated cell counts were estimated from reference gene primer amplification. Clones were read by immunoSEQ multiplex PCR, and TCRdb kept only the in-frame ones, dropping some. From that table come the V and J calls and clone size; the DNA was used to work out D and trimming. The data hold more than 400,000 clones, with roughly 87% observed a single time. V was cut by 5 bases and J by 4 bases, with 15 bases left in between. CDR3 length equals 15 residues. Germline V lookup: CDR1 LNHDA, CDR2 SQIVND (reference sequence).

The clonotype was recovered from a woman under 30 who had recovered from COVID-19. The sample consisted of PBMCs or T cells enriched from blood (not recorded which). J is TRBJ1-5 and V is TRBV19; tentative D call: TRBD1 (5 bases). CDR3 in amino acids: CASSLLTVTNQPQHF. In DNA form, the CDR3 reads TGTGCCAGTAGTCTATTGACAGTTACAAATCAGCCCCAGCATTTT.